The rows below give T cell receptor beta chains drawn from one sample of a study of control samples from healthy donors and cancer patients. Using immunoSEQ multiplex PCR, the repertoire was profiled, and TCRdb retains in-frame clones only, with some absent. The sample shows under 150,000 clones, approximately 86% of them seen only once. Sequences were obtained from blood. The receptors come from a woman under 40 in good health. The CDR3 runs from the conserved cysteine through the conserved F or W. The order of the fields is J gene, clone size, V gene, D gene, CDR3 DNA, CDR3 protein. A D gene is named only where the DNA matches it firmly. Part of the rows lack a size; the others show once, few, many or a class for expanded clones.

TRBJ2-7	-	TRBV13	-	TGTGCCAGCAGCTCGGGGACCTACGAGCAGTACTTC	CASSSGTYEQYF
TRBJ2-1	-	TRBV10-2	TRBD2	TGCGCCAGCTATAGCGGGAGGGGCGGGGGTGAGCAGTTCTTC	CASYSGRGGGEQFF
TRBJ2-2	-	TRBV4-1	TRBD2	TGCGCCAGCAGTCTAGCGGGGTTGAACACCGGGGAGCTGTTTTTT	CASSLAGLNTGELFF
TRBJ1-5	-	TRBV10-3	-	TGTGCCATCAGTGACCCCGATCAGCCCCAGCATTTT	CAISDPDQPQHF
TRBJ2-5	-	TRBV9	-	TGTGCCAGCAGCGTAGATTTAGCAGAGACCCAGTACTTC	CASSVDLAETQYF
TRBJ2-7	few	TRBV27	TRBD1	TGTGCCAGCAGGCCCCGGGACAGGGGGCCCTACGAGCAGTACTTC	CASRPRDRGPYEQYF
TRBJ1-1	-	TRBV6-2/TRBV6-3	TRBD1	TGTGCCAGCAGCCACGCTGGACAGGGAAGTACTGAAGCTTTCTTT	CASSHAGQGSTEAFF
TRBJ2-3	-	TRBV7-9	TRBD2	TGTGCCAGCAGCTTGAGTCTAGCGGGAGTAACAGATACGCAGTATTTT	CASSLSLAGVTDTQYF
TRBJ2-5	-	TRBV5-1	TRBD2	TGCGCCAGCAGCTTGAGTAGCGGGAGCCACGTTATGGCCCAGTACTTC	CASSLSSGSHVMAQYF
TRBJ1-5	once	TRBV6-5	TRBD1	TGTGCCAGCAGACCCGGACAGGGACCAGGGCCCCAGCATTTT	CASRPGQGPGPQHF
TRBJ2-7	-	TRBV7-6	-	TGTGCCAGCTACGCTTTCTACGAGCAGTACTTC	CASYAFYEQYF
TRBJ2-3	once	TRBV7-6	-	TGTGCCAGCAGCTTCGGGACCGTCGAGTTAGATACGCAGTATTTT	CASSFGTVELDTQYF
TRBJ1-6	-	TRBV9	-	TGTGCCAGCAGCGACGCATCGGGTTCACCCCTCCACTTT	CASSDASGSPLHF
TRBJ2-7	once	TRBV7-9	TRBD2	TGTGCCAGCAGCTTAGGGGGTAGCGGGAGGCTTACCTCCTACGAGCAGTACTTC	CASSLGGSGRLTSYEQYF
TRBJ1-1	-	TRBV29-1	-	TGCAGCGTCCAGGTAGGGCAGGGGACTGAAGCTTTCTTT	CSVQVGQGTEAFF
TRBJ2-3	-	TRBV7-6	-	TGTGCCAGCAGCTTAGACCAGGGTGCAGATACGCAGTATTTT	CASSLDQGADTQYF
TRBJ1-3	-	TRBV19	-	TGTGCCAGTAGTATTTCGCCCGTCGTTGGCACCATATATTTT	CASSISPVVGTIYF
TRBJ2-7	-	TRBV5-1	TRBD2	TGCGCCAGCAGCTTGTTAGCGGGGCTCTCGTACTTC	CASSLLAGLSYF
TRBJ2-1	-	TRBV11-3	-	TGTGCCAGCAGCTTAGGGGGGGCTAACAATGAGCAGTTCTTC	CASSLGGANNEQFF
TRBJ1-3	-	TRBV9	-	TGTGCCAGCAGCGACCACTTCGGGCAGGGTGCCAGCGGAAACACCATATATTTT	CASSDHFGQGASGNTIYF
TRBJ2-1	-	TRBV4-1	TRBD1	TGCGCCAGCAGCGCACCCAGGGGGCGTGAGCAGTTCTTC	CASSAPRGREQFF
TRBJ2-5	-	TRBV15	-	TGTGCCACCAGCAGCCGGGGAGACCGCGGGGAGACCCAGTACTTC	CATSSRGDRGETQYF
TRBJ2-6	-	TRBV4-1	-	TGCGCCAGCAGCCAAGATTCAGCGGGGGCCAACGTCCTGACTTTC	CASSQDSAGANVLTF
TRBJ1-3	-	TRBV9	-	TGTGCCAGCAGCTCACTGATCTCTGGAAACACCATATATTTT	CASSSLISGNTIYF
TRBJ1-2	-	TRBV30	TRBD1	TGTGCCTGGAGGTTACAGGGGGTGGAAGGCTACACCTTC	CAWRLQGVEGYTF
TRBJ2-7	-	TRBV28	TRBD2	TGTGCCAGCAGTGCCCCTGCGGGGGGTCGGTACGAGCAGTACTTC	CASSAPAGGRYEQYF
TRBJ1-4	-	TRBV5-1	-	TGCGCCAGCAGCCCCGGGGGGGGAGAGATTGAAAAACTGTTTTTT	CASSPGGGEIEKLFF
TRBJ1-5	-	TRBV18	-	TGTGCCAGCTCCTACAGGGATAATCAGCCCCAGCATTTT	CASSYRDNQPQHF
TRBJ1-5	-	TRBV6-5	-	TGTGCCAGCCGGGAGGGGAGGGGGCCCCAGCATTTT	CASREGRGPQHF
TRBJ1-2	-	TRBV19	-	TGTGCCAGTAGCGACAACTCCCCTTGGGGCTACACCTTC	CASSDNSPWGYTF
TRBJ2-3	-	TRBV28	-	TGTGCCAGCAGTTTAGACAGGCCCGAGGATACGCAGTATTTT	CASSLDRPEDTQYF
TRBJ2-7	-	TRBV7-2	-	TGTGCCAGCAGCTTAAAGACAGGCGGCTACGAGCAGTACTTC	CASSLKTGGYEQYF
TRBJ2-3	-	TRBV24-1	-	TGTGCCACCAGTGACAGGACAGCATCAGACACAGATACGCAGTATTTT	CATSDRTASDTDTQYF
TRBJ2-2	-	TRBV7-3	TRBD2	TGTGCCAGCAGCTTAGGTCTAGCGGCGAACACCGGGGAGCTGTTTTTT	CASSLGLAANTGELFF
TRBJ1-1	-	TRBV9	-	TGTGCCAGCAGCGTACGTGTGAACACTGAAGCTTTCTTT	CASSVRVNTEAFF
TRBJ1-4	-	TRBV11-2	-	TGTGCCAGCAGCTTATCATACAGCTTCCCTAATGAAAAACTGTTTTTT	CASSLSYSFPNEKLFF
TRBJ1-2	-	TRBV5-1	TRBD1	TGCGCCAGCAGCTTGGTAGAGGGACAGGGAACTGATGGCTACACCTTC	CASSLVEGQGTDGYTF
TRBJ1-2	-	TRBV9	-	TGTGCCAGCAGCGGGACGGGTTCTAACTATGGCTACACCTTC	CASSGTGSNYGYTF
TRBJ1-1	many	TRBV30	-	TGTGCCTGGAGTGTTTCAGGGGCCGGAACTGAAGCTTTCTTT	CAWSVSGAGTEAFF
TRBJ1-4	-	TRBV5-1	-	TGCGCCAGCAGCTTGGAAGGGGGGGCAGGTGATATGTTGGAACTGTTTTTT	CASSLEGGAGDMLELFF
TRBJ1-1	-	TRBV21-1	-	TGTGCCAGCAGTTGGGACCTAGCTACACAATGCACTGAAGCTTTCTTT	CASSWDLATQCTEAFF
TRBJ1-5	-	TRBV6-1	-	TGTGCCAGCAGTGAGTCGCATGGCAATCAGCCCCAGCATTTT	CASSESHGNQPQHF
TRBJ1-2	-	TRBV28	-	TGTGCCAGCAGTTTACTTTCGTTTAACTATGGCTACACCTTC	CASSLLSFNYGYTF
TRBJ1-2	-	TRBV19	TRBD1	TGTGCCAGTAGTCCCCGACAGGGGGCCAGCCGCGGCTACACCTTC	CASSPRQGASRGYTF
TRBJ1-1	-	TRBV6-5	-	TGTGCCAGCAGTTGGAATCCGAACACTGAAGCTTTCTTT	CASSWNPNTEAFF
TRBJ1-5	-	TRBV18	-	TGTGCCAGCTCACCTTCCACAGGGCCCGGCAATCAGCCCCAGCATTTT	CASSPSTGPGNQPQHF
TRBJ1-5	-	TRBV19	-	TGTGCCAGTAGTACAAAGAAGCCAGGACAGACATCCTATAGCAATCAGCCCCAGCATTTT	CASSTKKPGQTSYSNQPQHF
TRBJ1-1	-	TRBV4-2	TRBD1	TGTGCCAGCAGCCAAGATTTCCCCCCGGACAGGGGATGGGGTGAAGCTTTCTTT	CASSQDFPPDRGWGEAFF
TRBJ2-6	-	TRBV4-1	-	TGCGCCAGCAGCCTTATGCTATCCAACAACGTCCTGACTTTC	CASSLMLSNNVLTF
TRBJ1-3	-	TRBV4-2	-	TGTGCCAGCAGCCAAGATGGGGGACCTGGAAACACCATATATTTT	CASSQDGGPGNTIYF
TRBJ1-5	few	TRBV30	-	TGTGCCTGGAGTGGGGGTGGCAATCAGCCCCAGCATTTT	CAWSGGGNQPQHF
TRBJ2-5	-	TRBV19	-	TGTGCCAGTAGTATGGGCAGAAGAGAGACCCAGTACTTC	CASSMGRRETQYF
TRBJ1-5	-	TRBV6-2/TRBV6-3	-	TGTGCCAGCAGTTATTCCGCAGGGGGCAATCAGCCCCAGCATTTT	CASSYSAGGNQPQHF
TRBJ2-2	-	TRBV2	-	TGTGCCAGCAGTGGACAGAACACCGGGGAGCTGTTTTTT	CASSGQNTGELFF
TRBJ1-6	-	TRBV28	-	TGTGCCAGCGACAGCCGGGGGAATTCACCCCTCCACTTT	CASDSRGNSPLHF